A selection of T cell receptor beta chains follows, all from one sample in a study of T cell responses to AZD1222 COVID-19 vaccine. The assay was immunoSEQ multiplex PCR, and TCRdb's table has in-frame clones only and misses some. Altogether some 130,000 clones are present, approximately 92% being singletons, with the ten largest covering about 6.7%. The material was peripheral blood, obtained 28 days after the second AZD1222 dose. Source of these receptors: an adult who received the AZD1222 COVID-19 vaccine. Both conserved end residues are part of each CDR3. D genes are given only for firm matches.

NA,TRBJ2-3,TRBV18,CASSPGAPTDTQYF
TRBD2,TRBJ2-1,TRBV18,CASSPPASGVGEQFF
NA,TRBJ1-6,TRBV3-1/TRBV3-2,CASSHGSPLHF
TRBD1,TRBJ1-2,TRBV2,CASSEFLTGNPNYGYTF
NA,TRBJ1-6,TRBV30,CAWAPAGALNSPLHF
NA,TRBJ1-1,TRBV9,CASSAGGLNTEAFF
TRBD1,TRBJ2-1,TRBV4-2,CASSTSGTGSYNEQFF
NA,TRBJ1-1,TRBV6-6,CASRRRNTEAFF
NA,TRBJ1-2,TRBV4-3,CASSQDNYGYTF
TRBD1,TRBJ2-1,TRBV7-9,CASSIRQGTYNEQFF
NA,TRBJ1-1,TRBV7-2,CASSLVMNTEAFF
NA,TRBJ2-6,TRBV2,CASSERGGSGANVLTF
TRBD2,TRBJ2-1,TRBV19,CASTLGLAGYNEQFF
NA,TRBJ1-1,TRBV6-4,CASSESENTEAFF
TRBD1,TRBJ2-7,TRBV9,CASSAQTGSSYEQYF
NA,TRBJ1-5,TRBV2,CASSEGGNQPQHF
NA,TRBJ1-2,TRBV6-1,CASSEAMTGSGGGYTF
TRBD2,TRBJ2-1,TRBV6-2/TRBV6-3,CASSYLGTTNHNEQFF
NA,TRBJ2-2,TRBV15,CATSPPRSGNTGELFF
NA,TRBJ1-1,TRBV2,CASSPGNRNTEAFF
NA,TRBJ1-6,TRBV6-6,CASSYSRTQPLHF
TRBD1,TRBJ2-5,TRBV28,CASSQSGTGGRQPQYF
TRBD1,TRBJ1-1,TRBV15,CATSRGGQGASAFF
NA,TRBJ1-5,TRBV5-1,CASSLGTGDQPQHF
NA,TRBJ1-1,TRBV5-1,CASSRHPSNTEAFF
NA,TRBJ1-1,TRBV18,CASSPGDKAFF
TRBD2,TRBJ2-3,TRBV24-1,CATSDAVAGSVDTQYF
NA,TRBJ1-3,TRBV7-2,CASSYSGLSLSGNTIYF
NA,TRBJ2-3,TRBV19,CASSNREILTDTQYF
NA,TRBJ2-2,TRBV4-1,CASSQGVADIATGELFF
NA,TRBJ1-5,TRBV28,CASSLSGVGNQPQHF
NA,TRBJ1-1,TRBV19,CASSWGDVNTEAFF
TRBD2,TRBJ2-3,TRBV7-9,CASPGLAGVSTDTQYF
TRBD1,TRBJ1-5,TRBV24-1,CATSDWDSNQPQHF
NA,TRBJ1-2,TRBV30,CAWSQGGGYTF
NA,TRBJ1-1,TRBV27,CASSLAGEAFF
NA,TRBJ1-1,TRBV28,CASSWKESHTEAFF
NA,TRBJ1-5,TRBV2,CASSVHRADRNQPQHF
TRBD2,TRBJ2-5,TRBV6-2/TRBV6-3,CASSIREAGYQETQYF
NA,TRBJ2-7,TRBV7-9,CASSPVKSSEQYF
NA,TRBJ1-3,TRBV7-9,CASSLQGNSGNTIYF
NA,TRBJ2-5,TRBV2,CASSDLGPGETQYF
NA,TRBJ2-3,TRBV30,CAWRGRGTDTQYF
NA,TRBJ1-3,TRBV13,CASSSDSLPWRNTIYF
NA,TRBJ1-1,TRBV4-1,CASSQESGAPEAFF
NA,TRBJ1-4,TRBV19,CATQNWGELFF
NA,TRBJ2-7,TRBV7-9,CATPGDKNSYEQYF
NA,TRBJ1-6,TRBV6-5,CASSLGGPLHF
NA,TRBJ1-1,TRBV10-3,CAIRAGGNTEAFF
NA,TRBJ1-1,TRBV13,CASSLGLNTEAFF
NA,TRBJ2-1,TRBV11-3,CASSPGHPPNEQFF
NA,TRBJ2-3,TRBV25-1,CASRSTDSVDTQYF
NA,TRBJ1-5,TRBV19,CASRPVDWYSNQPQHF
NA,TRBJ2-3,TRBV19,CASSIFGSAVVDTQYF
NA,TRBJ1-2,TRBV30,CAWSTGYRSGYTF
NA,TRBJ1-4,TRBV19,CASSIGDGEKLFF
NA,TRBJ1-1,TRBV6-5,CASTFGGMNTEAFF